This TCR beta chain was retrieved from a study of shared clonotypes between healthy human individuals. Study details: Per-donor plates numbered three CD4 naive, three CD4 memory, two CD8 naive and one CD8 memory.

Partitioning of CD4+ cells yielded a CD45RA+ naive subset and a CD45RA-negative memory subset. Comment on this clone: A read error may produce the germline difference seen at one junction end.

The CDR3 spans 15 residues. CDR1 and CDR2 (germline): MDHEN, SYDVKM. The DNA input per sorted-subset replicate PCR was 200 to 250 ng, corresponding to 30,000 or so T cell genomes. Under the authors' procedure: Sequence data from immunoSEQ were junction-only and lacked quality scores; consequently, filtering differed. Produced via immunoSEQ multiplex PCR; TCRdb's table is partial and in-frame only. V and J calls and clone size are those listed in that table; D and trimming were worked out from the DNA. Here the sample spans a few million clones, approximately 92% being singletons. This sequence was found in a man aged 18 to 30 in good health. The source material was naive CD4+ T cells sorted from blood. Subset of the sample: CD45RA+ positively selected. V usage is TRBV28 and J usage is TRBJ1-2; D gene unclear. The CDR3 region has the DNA TGTGCCAGCAGTTCAATTGCGGAGCCTAAGTATGGCTACACCTTC. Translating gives CASSSIAEPKYGYTF.